The T cell receptor beta chain described here comes from a study of cytomegalovirus exposure and HLA in healthy donors. Whole-study results and caveats: In a later analysis, several top co-occurrence clusters appeared linked to parvovirus B19, influenza, CMV and Epstein-Barr virus. The authors considered a cluster of highly shared sequence variants likely to be a sequencing artifact. Cytomegalovirus-associated TCR beta chains were listed, numbering around 150.

Comments on this clone: What it binds is unknown.

Primers for the PCR totalled 60 Vbeta and 13 Jbeta. The protocol was immunoSEQ multiplex PCR, while the TCRdb copy is restricted to in-frame clones and leaves out a portion. The repertoire has about 87,000 clones, 70% to 80% of them found once; the top ten carry about 20%. The V and J ends lost 5 bases and 5 bases respectively, with 9 bases between them. The CDR3 loop spans 13 amino acids. Germline loops: CDR1 SGHTA, CDR2 FQGTGA. This chain connects TRBV7-3 to TRBJ2-2; perhaps TRBD1 as D (6 bases). Material for sequencing was PBMCs. The origin of this receptor is a man aged 25-40 years in good health and CMV-seropositive. The CDR3 nucleotides are TGTGCCAGCAGCCAGGGGAGTACCGGGGAGCTGTTTTTT. This translates into CASSQGSTGELFF.